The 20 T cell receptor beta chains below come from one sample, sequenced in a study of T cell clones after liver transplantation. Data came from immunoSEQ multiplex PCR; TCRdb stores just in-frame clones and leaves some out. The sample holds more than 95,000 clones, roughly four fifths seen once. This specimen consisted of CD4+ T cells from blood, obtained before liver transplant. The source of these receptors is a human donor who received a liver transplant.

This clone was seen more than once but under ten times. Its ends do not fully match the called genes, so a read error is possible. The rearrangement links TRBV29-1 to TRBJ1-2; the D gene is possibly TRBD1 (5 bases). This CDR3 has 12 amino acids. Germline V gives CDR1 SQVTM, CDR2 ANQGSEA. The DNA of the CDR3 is TGCAACGTTTGGGGGGGAGACTATGGCTACACCTTC. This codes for CNVWGGDYGYTF.

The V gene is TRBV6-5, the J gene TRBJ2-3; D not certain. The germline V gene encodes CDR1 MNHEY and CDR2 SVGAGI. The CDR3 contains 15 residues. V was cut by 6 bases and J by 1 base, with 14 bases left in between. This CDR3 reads CASRPNLYRTDTQYF. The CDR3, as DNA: TGTGCCAGCAGGCCAAACTTATACCGCACAGATACGCAGTATTTT.

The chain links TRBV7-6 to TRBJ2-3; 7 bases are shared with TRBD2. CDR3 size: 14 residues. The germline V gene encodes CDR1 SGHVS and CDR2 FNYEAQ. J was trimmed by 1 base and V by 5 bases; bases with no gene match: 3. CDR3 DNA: TGTGCCAGCAGCCTCCGGGGGGGCACAGATACGCAGTATTTT. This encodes CASSLRGGTDTQYF.

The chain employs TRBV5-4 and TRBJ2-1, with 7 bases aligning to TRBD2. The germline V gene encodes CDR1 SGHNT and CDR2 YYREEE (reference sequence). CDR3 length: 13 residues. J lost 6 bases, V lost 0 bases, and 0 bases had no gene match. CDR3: CASSLAGGNEQFF. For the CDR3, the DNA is TGTGCCAGCAGCTTGGCGGGGGGCAATGAGCAGTTCTTC.

CDR3 loop: CASSYGLTNTEAFF. The CDR3 nucleotides read TGTGCCAGCAGTTACGGTTTGACGAACACTGAAGCTTTCTTT. The chain has TRBV6-5 and TRBJ1-1; unclear D gene. Germline CDR1 and CDR2: MNHEY and SVGAGI. V was pared by 2 bases and J by 1 base, with 8 bases between. The CDR3 has 14 amino acids.

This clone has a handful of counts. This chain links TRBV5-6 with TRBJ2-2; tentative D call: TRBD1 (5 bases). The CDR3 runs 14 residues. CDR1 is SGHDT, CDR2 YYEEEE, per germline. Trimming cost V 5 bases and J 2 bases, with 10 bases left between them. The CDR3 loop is CASRNTGNTGELFF. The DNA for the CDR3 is TGTGCCAGCAGAAACACAGGCAACACCGGGGAGCTGTTTTTT.

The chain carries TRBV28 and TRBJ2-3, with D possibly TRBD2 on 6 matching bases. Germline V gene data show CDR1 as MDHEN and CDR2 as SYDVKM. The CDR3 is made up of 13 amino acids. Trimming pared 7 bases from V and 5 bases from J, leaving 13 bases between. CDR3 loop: CASMDLAIDTQYF. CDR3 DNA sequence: TGTGCCAGCATGGATCTAGCGATAGATACGCAGTATTTT. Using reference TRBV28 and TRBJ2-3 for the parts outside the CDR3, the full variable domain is DVKVTQSSRYLVKRTGEKVFLECVQDMDHENMFWYRQDPGLGLRLIYFSYDVKMKEKGDIPEGYSVSREKKERFSLILESASTNQTSMYLCASMDLAIDTQYFGPGTRLTVL.

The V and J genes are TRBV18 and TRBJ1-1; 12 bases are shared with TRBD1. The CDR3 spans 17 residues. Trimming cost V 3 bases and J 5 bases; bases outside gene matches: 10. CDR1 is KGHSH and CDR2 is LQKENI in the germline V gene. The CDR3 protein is CASSPRDRGRIRTEAFF. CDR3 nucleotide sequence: TGTGCCAGCTCACCCCGGGACAGGGGGCGGATTAGAACTGAAGCTTTCTTT.

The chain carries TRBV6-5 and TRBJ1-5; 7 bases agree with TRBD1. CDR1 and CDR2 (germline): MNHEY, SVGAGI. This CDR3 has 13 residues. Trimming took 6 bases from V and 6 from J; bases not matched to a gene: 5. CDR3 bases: TGTGCCAGCAGGCAACAGGGGTCTCAGCCCCAGCATTTT. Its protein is CASRQQGSQPQHF.

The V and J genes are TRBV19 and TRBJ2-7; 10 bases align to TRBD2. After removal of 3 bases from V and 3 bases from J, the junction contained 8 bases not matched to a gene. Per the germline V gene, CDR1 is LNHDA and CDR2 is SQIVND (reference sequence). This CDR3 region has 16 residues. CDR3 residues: CASSISSGSSSYEQYF. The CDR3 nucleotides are TGTGCCAGTAGTATCTCTAGCGGGAGTAGTAGCTACGAGCAGTACTTC.

CDR3 nucleotide sequence: TGTGCCAGCAGCCCTCGAGCGGGGAGGGCCGTCTCTGGGGCCAACGTCCTGACTTTC. Its translation is CASSPRAGRAVSGANVLTF. The chain couples TRBV11-2 to TRBJ2-6; 7 nucleotides agree with TRBD2. The germline gives CDR1 SGHAT, CDR2 FQNNGV. V shed 5 bases and J 0 bases; nucleotides not matched to a gene: 13. This CDR3 spans 19 amino acids.

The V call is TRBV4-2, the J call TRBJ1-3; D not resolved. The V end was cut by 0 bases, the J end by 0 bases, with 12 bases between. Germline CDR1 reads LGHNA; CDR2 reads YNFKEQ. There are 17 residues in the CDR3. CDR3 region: CASSQDQRTSSGNTIYF. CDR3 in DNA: TGTGCCAGCAGCCAAGATCAAAGGACGAGCTCTGGAAACACCATATATTTT.

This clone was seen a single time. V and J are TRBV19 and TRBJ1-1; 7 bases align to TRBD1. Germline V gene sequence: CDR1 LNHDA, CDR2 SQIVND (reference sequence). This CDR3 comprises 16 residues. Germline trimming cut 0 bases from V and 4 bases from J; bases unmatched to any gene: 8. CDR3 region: CASSIDRDSRGTEAFF. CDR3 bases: TGTGCCAGTAGTATAGACCGGGACAGTCGAGGCACTGAAGCTTTCTTT.

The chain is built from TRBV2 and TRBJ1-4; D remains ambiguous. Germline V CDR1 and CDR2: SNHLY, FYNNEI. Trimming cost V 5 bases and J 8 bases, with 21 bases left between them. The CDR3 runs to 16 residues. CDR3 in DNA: TGTGCCAGCAGTAACCCGTCCACGAGGGTCGGGGAAAAACTGTTTTTT. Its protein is CASSNPSTRVGEKLFF.

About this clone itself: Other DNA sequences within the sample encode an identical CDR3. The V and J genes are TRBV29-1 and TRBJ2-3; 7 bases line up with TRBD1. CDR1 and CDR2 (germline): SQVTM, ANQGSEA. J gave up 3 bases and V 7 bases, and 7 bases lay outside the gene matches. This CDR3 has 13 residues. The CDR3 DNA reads TGCAGCGCAAGACAGGGAAGTACAGATACGCAGTATTTT. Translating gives CSARQGSTDTQYF.

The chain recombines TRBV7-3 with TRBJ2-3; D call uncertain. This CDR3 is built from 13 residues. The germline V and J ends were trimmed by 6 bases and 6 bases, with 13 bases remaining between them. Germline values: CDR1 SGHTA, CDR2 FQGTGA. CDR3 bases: TGTGCCAGCAGTTCTAACTCGTTGGATACGCAGTATTTT. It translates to CASSSNSLDTQYF. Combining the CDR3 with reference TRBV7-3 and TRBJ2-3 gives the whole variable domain GAGVSQTPSNKVTEKGKYVELRCDPISGHTALYWYRQSLGQGPEFLIYFQGTGAADDSGLPNDRFFAVRPEGSVSTLKIQRTERGDSAVYLCASSSNSLDTQYFGPGTRLTVL.

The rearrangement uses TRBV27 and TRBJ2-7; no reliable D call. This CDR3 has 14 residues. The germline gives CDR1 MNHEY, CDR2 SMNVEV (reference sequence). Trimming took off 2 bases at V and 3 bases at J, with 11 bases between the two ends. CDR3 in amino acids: CASSLGRINYEQYF. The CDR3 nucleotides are TGTGCCAGCAGTTTAGGCAGGATAAACTACGAGCAGTACTTC.

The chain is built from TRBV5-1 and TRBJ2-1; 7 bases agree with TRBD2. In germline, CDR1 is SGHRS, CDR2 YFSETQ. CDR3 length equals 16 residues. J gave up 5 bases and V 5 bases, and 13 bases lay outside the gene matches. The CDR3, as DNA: TGCGCCAGCAGAGGTGGAGGCGGGGGACGTGACAATGAGCAGTTCTTC. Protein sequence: CASRGGGGGRDNEQFF. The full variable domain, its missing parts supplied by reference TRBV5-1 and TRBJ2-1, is KAGVTQTPRYLIKTRGQQVTLSCSPISGHRSVSWYQQTPGQGLQFLFEYFSETQRNKGNFPGRFSGRQFSNSRSEMNVSTLELGDSALYLCASRGGGGGRDNEQFFGPGTRLTVL.

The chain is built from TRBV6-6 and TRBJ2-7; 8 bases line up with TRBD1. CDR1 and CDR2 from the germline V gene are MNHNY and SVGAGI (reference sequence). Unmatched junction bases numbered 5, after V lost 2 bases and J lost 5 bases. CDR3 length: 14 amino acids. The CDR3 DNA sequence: TGTGCCAGCAGTTACGGTCAGGGGGCCGACGAGCAGTACTTC. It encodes CASSYGQGADEQYF.

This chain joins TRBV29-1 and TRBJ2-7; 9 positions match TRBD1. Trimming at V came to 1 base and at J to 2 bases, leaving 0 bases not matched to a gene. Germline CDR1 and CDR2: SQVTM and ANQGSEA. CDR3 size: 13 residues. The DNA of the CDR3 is TGCAGCGTTGAAGGGACAGGGGCCTACGAGCAGTACTTC. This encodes CSVEGTGAYEQYF.